A selection of T cell receptor beta chains follows, all from one sample in a study of CD8 T cells in Susac syndrome. Using its own MiXCR run on the immunoSEQ multiplex PCR reads, TCRdb lists one record per CDR3 protein. The sample shows about 400,000 distinct CDR3 sequences, 85% of them seen only once. Specimen: CD8+ T cells from PBMCs. The receptors shown here come from a human donor with multiple sclerosis. The CDR3 runs from the conserved cysteine through the conserved F or W. A D gene is named only where the DNA matches it firmly. Part of the rows lack a size; the others show once, few, many or a class for expanded clones.

cdr3_aa	cdr3_nt	d_call	v_call	j_call	clone_size
CASSLASSNQPQHF	TGTGCCAGCAGTTTAGCTAGCTCCAATCAGCCCCAGCATTTT	NA	TRBV27	TRBJ1-5	NA
CASSYSTGANEKLFF	TGTGCCAGCAGTTACTCGACAGGGGCTAATGAAAAACTGTTTTTT	TRBD1	TRBV6-6	TRBJ1-4	NA
CASSTHEGRFEKLFF	TGTGCCAGTAGTACCCACGAGGGGCGCTTTGAAAAACTGTTTTTT	NA	TRBV19	TRBJ1-4	NA
CASSLMFRGWNTEAFF	TGTGCCAGCAGCTTAATGTTCAGGGGCTGGAACACTGAAGCTTTCTTT	NA	TRBV12-3/TRBV12-4	TRBJ1-1	once
CAISSDSNQPQHF	TGTGCTATATCTTCGGATAGCAATCAGCCCCAGCATTTT	NA	TRBV10-3	TRBJ1-5	NA
CSARDPYRATEAFF	TGCAGTGCTAGAGACCCATATAGGGCCACTGAAGCTTTCTTT	NA	TRBV20-1	TRBJ1-1	NA
CASRERDLSSYEQYF	TGTGCCAGTAGGGAGAGGGACCTCAGCTCCTACGAGCAGTACTTC	NA	TRBV19	TRBJ2-7	NA
CATSKLDRSPFF	TGTGCCACCAGTAAACTTGACAGGTCGCCTTTCTTT	NA	TRBV15	TRBJ1-1	NA
CASTPGGASEQYF	TGTGCCAGCACCCCAGGAGGGGCATCCGAGCAGTACTTC	NA	TRBV27	TRBJ2-7	NA
CASSQPGMSTDTQYF	TGCGCCAGCAGCCAACCAGGTATGAGCACAGATACGCAGTATTTT	NA	TRBV4-1	TRBJ2-3	NA
CASSPHKTVSYEQYF	TGCGCCAGCAGCCCACATAAGACAGTTTCCTACGAGCAGTACTTC	NA	TRBV4-1	TRBJ2-7	NA
CASSNRMQTEAFF	TGTGCCAGCAGCAATCGAATGCAGACTGAAGCTTTCTTT	NA	TRBV7-2	TRBJ1-1	NA
CASSFRDGRTNEKLFF	TGTGCCAGCAGTTTCCGGGACGGACGAACTAATGAAAAACTGTTTTTT	NA	TRBV27	TRBJ1-4	NA
CASTGLQRRTDTQYF	TGTGCCAGCACAGGACTCCAGCGACGGACAGATACGCAGTATTTT	NA	TRBV27	TRBJ2-3	NA
CASSDSGPEQYF	TGTGCCAGCAGTGATTCTGGCCCCGAGCAGTACTTC	NA	TRBV25-1	TRBJ2-7	NA